Sequencing of this TCR beta chain was carried out in a study of cytomegalovirus exposure and HLA in healthy donors. Across the study: Unique TCR beta sequences numbering around 110 million came from approximately 180 million T cells in an earlier analysis.

The PCR employed 60 Vbeta primers together with 13 Jbeta primers. TCRdb's table, derived via immunoSEQ multiplex PCR, lists solely in-frame clones and lacks some. The sample contains roughly 230,000 clones, more than 75% of which appear only once. This CDR3 region has 12 residues. Trimming shortened V by 3 bases and J by 5 bases, and 10 bases separated the two germline ends. Germline values: CDR1 GTSNPN, CDR2 SVGIG (reference sequence). The sequenced sample consisted of PBMCs. The TCR comes from a girl aged 2-10 years in good health and CMV-seronegative. The chain carries TRBV30 and TRBJ2-5; maybe TRBD1 (5 bases). CDR3 protein: CAWSAAGETQYF. The CDR3, as DNA: TGTGCCTGGAGCGCCGCAGGGGAGACCCAGTACTTC.